These 6 T cell receptor beta chains share one sample of origin, sequenced in a study of PD-1 blockade in classical Hodgkin lymphoma (dated by TCRdb to 2020 to 2021). Library prep was done by the immunoSEQ multiplex PCR assay. The clones in this table, taken by TCRdb from immuneACCESS, are in-frame only. Not every clone is retained; where verified, under half of the shortfall comes from an unresolved V gene, and the cause of the rest is unknown. Counted in this sample were 80,000 to 100,000 clones; about four fifths of them appeared once. Jointly, the top ten make up approximately 15% of the sample. What this sample's time point label stands for: cycle 2 day 1 (C2D1) of nivolumab. Every trial patient had relapsed following autologous stem cell transplantation, and prior brentuximab vedotin exposure was what differed among cohorts A, B and C. The sample here was peripheral blood mononuclear cells (PBMCs), taken before the second cycle of nivolumab. The origin of the receptors is a human donor with classical Hodgkin lymphoma.

The CDR3 sequence: CASSFGQIQETQYF. CDR3 DNA: TGCGCCAGCAGCTTCGGACAGATACAAGAGACCCAGTACTTC. The V gene is TRBV5-1, the J gene TRBJ2-5; D is possibly TRBD1 (6 bases). The length of the CDR3 is 14 residues. V lost 2 bases to trimming and J lost 2 bases, with 10 bases between them. Germline CDR1 reads SGHRS; CDR2 reads YFSETQ.

This clone was recorded a few times. The CDR3 reads CASTERVSSYEQYF. The CDR3 region has the DNA TGTGCCAGCACCGAGCGGGTTAGCTCCTACGAGCAGTACTTC. This chain links TRBV13 with TRBJ2-7, with a tentative D call TRBD2 (6 bases). There are 14 residues in the CDR3. Trimming cost V 7 bases and J 0 bases, with 13 bases left between them. Looked up from germline, CDR1 is PRHDT and CDR2 is FYEKMQ (reference sequence).

This chain uses TRBV18 with TRBJ2-5, with 12 bases matching TRBD2. Trimming cost V 5 bases and J 4 bases; bases outside gene matches: 5. CDR1 and CDR2 (germline): KGHSH, LQKENI. This CDR3 is 15 amino acids long. The CDR3 DNA sequence: TGTGCCAGCTCATCGGCGGGACTAGCGGGAGAGACCCAGTACTTC. It is translated as CASSSAGLAGETQYF.

The genes are TRBV9 and TRBJ2-3; no definite D call. The germline V and J ends were trimmed by 4 bases and 2 bases, with 14 bases remaining between them. The CDR3 runs 15 residues. Germline CDR1 SGDLS, CDR2 YYNGEE. CDR3 amino acids: CASSILPAITDTQYF. The CDR3 nucleotides read TGTGCCAGCAGCATATTACCGGCTATCACAGATACGCAGTATTTT. Together with reference TRBV9 and TRBJ2-3, the CDR3 gives the full variable domain: DSGVTQTPKHLITATGQRVTLRCSPRSGDLSVYWYQQSLDQGLQFLIQYYNGEERAKGNILERFSAQQFPDLHSELNLSSLELGDSALYFCASSILPAITDTQYFGPGTRLTVL.

This sequence joins TRBV6-1 and TRBJ2-7, with 7 nucleotides matching TRBD2. V lost 3 bases to trimming and J lost 3 bases; unmatched junction nucleotides: 5. Germline CDR1 MNHNS, CDR2 SASEGT. The CDR3 runs 14 residues. CDR3 bases: TGTGCCAGCAGTGACGGGGGGAACAGCTACGAGCAGTACTTC. Protein product: CASSDGGNSYEQYF.

This chain links TRBV7-9 with TRBJ2-1; D remains ambiguous. The CDR3 length is 18 residues. In germline, CDR1 is SEHNR, CDR2 FQNEAQ (reference sequence). The V gene lost 1 base and the J gene lost 1 base, with 17 bases spanning the gap. The CDR3 coding sequence is TGTGCCAGCAGCTTAGTTAGCCGATTAGTGGGATCCTACAATGAGCAGTTCTTC. Translated, it gives CASSLVSRLVGSYNEQFF.